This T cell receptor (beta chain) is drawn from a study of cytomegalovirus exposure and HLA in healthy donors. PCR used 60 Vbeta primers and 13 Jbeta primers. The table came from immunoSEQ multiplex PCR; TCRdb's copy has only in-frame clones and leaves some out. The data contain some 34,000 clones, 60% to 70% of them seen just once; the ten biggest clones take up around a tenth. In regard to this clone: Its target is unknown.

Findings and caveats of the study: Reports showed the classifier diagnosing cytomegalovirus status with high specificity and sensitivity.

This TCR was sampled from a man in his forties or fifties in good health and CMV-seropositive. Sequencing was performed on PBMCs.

CDR3 sequence (DNA): TGTGCCAGCAGGGGGACAGGTTTCTACGAGCAGTACTTC. Residues: CASRGTGFYEQYF. The chain combines TRBV25-1 with TRBJ2-7, with 8 bases matching TRBD1. J was trimmed by 3 bases and V by 6 bases; bases with no gene match: 4. CDR1 and CDR2 (germline): MGHDK, SYGVNS. This CDR3 region has 13 residues.